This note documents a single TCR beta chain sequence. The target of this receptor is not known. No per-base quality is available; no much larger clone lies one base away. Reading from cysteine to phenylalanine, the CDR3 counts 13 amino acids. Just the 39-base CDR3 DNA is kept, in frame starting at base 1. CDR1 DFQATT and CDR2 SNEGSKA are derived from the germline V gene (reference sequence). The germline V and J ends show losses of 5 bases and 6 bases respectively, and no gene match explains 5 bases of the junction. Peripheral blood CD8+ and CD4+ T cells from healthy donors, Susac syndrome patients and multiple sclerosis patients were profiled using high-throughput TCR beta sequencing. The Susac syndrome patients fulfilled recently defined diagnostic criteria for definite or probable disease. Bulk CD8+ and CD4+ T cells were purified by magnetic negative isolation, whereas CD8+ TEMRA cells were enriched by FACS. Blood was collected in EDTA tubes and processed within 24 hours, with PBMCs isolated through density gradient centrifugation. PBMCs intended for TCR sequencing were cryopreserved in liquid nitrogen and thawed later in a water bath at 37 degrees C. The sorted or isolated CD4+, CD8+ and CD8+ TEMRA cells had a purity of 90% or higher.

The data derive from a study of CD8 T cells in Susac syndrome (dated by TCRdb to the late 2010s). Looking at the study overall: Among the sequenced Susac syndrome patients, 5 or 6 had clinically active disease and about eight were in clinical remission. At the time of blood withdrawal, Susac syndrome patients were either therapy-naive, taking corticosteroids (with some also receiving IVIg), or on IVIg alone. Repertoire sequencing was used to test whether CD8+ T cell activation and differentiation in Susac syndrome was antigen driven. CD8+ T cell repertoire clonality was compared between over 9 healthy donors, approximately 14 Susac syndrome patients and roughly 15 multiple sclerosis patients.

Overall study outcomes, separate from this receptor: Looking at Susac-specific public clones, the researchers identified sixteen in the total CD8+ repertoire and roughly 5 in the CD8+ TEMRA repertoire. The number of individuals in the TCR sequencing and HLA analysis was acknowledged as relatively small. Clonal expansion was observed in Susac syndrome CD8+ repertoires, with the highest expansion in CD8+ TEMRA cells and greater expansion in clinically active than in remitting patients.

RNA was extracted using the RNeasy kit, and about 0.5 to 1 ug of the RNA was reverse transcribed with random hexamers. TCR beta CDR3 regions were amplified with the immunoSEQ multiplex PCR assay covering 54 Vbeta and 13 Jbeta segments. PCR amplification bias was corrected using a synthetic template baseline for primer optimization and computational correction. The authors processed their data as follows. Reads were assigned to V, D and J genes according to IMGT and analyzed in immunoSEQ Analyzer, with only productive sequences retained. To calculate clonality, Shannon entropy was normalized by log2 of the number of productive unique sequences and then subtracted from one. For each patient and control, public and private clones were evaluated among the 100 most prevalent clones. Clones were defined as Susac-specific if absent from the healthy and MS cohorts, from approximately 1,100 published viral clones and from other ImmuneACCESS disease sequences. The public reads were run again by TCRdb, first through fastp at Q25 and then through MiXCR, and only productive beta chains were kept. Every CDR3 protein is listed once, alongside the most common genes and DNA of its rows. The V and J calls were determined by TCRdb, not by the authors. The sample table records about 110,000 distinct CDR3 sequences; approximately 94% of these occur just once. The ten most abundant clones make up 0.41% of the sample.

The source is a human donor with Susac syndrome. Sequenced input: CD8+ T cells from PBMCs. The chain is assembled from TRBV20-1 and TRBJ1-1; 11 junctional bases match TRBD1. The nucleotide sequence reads TGCAGTGCTTTCGGACAGGGGGCGTCTGAAGCTTTCTTT. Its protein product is CSAFGQGASEAFF.